These 19 T cell receptor beta chains came from one sample sequenced in a study of T cells in Graves' hyperthyroidism and ophthalmopathy. The CDR3 regions of TCR beta were amplified from RNA transcripts. First-round RT-PCR with HTBI primers amplified the TCR CDR3 region. TCRdb itself ran the multiplex PCR reads through MiXCR, one entry per CDR3 protein. The data contain 600,000 to 750,000 distinct CDR3 sequences, roughly a sixth of them singletons. The sequenced material came from blood. The receptors come from a man over 45 with Graves' hyperthyroidism.

There are many counts of this clonotype. The chain links TRBV6-1 to TRBJ1-4; D is unclear. With 3 bases removed from V and 4 bases from J, the gap between germline ends came to 9 bases. Germline lookup yields CDR1 MNHNS and CDR2 SASEGT. The CDR3 consists of 14 residues. DNA of the CDR3: TGTGCCAGCAGTGAGAGAGGGAATAATGAAAAACTGTTTTTT. This encodes CASSERGNNEKLFF.

DNA for the CDR3: TGTGCCAGTAGCAAGAACACGGGCTACGAGCAGTACTTC. Protein product: CASSKNTGYEQYF. The chain uses TRBV19 and TRBJ2-7, with D unclear. V shed 6 bases and J shed 3 bases, with 12 bases lying between them. CDR1 and CDR2 (germline): LNHDA, SQIVND (reference sequence). This CDR3 comprises 13 residues.

There are many counts of this clonotype. This chain connects TRBV7-9 to TRBJ1-2; D perhaps matches TRBD1 (5 bases). Germline V gene sequence: CDR1 SEHNR, CDR2 FQNEAQ (reference sequence). Trimming took off 3 bases at V and 4 bases at J, with 21 bases between the two ends. This CDR3 contains 17 residues. The CDR3 region is CASSFGQMDGDFYGYTF. The CDR3 nucleotides read TGTGCCAGCAGCTTTGGTCAGATGGACGGGGACTTCTATGGCTACACCTTC.

This clonotype has ten or more counts. This sequence joins TRBV6-2 or TRBV6-3 and TRBJ2-7; D not certain. This CDR3 spans 13 amino acids. Deletions cut 2 bases from V and 4 bases from J, with 9 bases between. From germline, CDR1 is MNHEY and CDR2 SVGEGT. This chain's CDR3 is CASSYEDPYEQYF. CDR3 in DNA: TGTGCCAGCAGTTACGAGGACCCTTACGAGCAGTACTTC.

There are many counts of this clonotype. This chain uses TRBV24-1 with TRBJ2-5, with D perhaps matching TRBD2 (6 bases). V lost 0 bases, J lost 4 bases, and 14 bases lay in between. Germline CDR1 KGHDR, CDR2 SFDVKD. This CDR3 contains 16 residues. CDR3 sequence reads: CATSDLQFGGRETQYF. CDR3 DNA: TGTGCCACCAGTGATTTGCAATTCGGAGGGCGAGAGACCCAGTACTTC.

With regard to this clonotype: A much larger clone sits a single nucleotide away, making a read error possible. The missing conserved phenylalanine or tryptophan at the end of this CDR3 makes a read error likely. This chain uses TRBV20-1 with TRBJ2-7; possibly TRBD2 for D (5 bases). The germline V and J ends were trimmed by 6 bases and 3 bases, with 24 bases remaining between them. Germline V gene data show CDR1 as DFQATT and CDR2 as SNEGSKA (reference sequence). The CDR3 sequence is 16 residues long. Written as DNA, the CDR3 is TGCAGTGCGCCTCCACTAGACCGTACAATAAACTACGAGCAGTACCTC. It specifies CSAPPLDRTINYEQYL.

The chain employs TRBV6-1 and TRBJ1-2; perhaps TRBD1 as D (6 bases). CDR3 size: 15 residues. The germline CDR1 and CDR2 sequences are MNHNS and SASEGT. Trimming shortened V by 2 bases and J by 0 bases, and 10 bases separated the two germline ends. The DNA for the CDR3 is TGTGCCAGCAGTGAAAGGGGGACTCCTAACTATGGCTACACCTTC. It encodes CASSERGTPNYGYTF.

Points on this clonotype: As the CDR3 is not closed by the conserved phenylalanine or tryptophan, this likely results from a read error. This chain joins TRBV27 and TRBJ1-1; the D gene is possibly TRBD1 (5 bases). CDR1 is MNHEY and CDR2 is SMNVEV in the germline V gene (reference sequence). The CDR3 loop spans 16 amino acids. The CDR3 loop is CAGRQPGPTSVTEAFV. CDR3 bases: TGTGCCGGCAGACAGCCGGGACCAACTTCGGTCACTGAAGCTTTCGTT.

Note on this clonotype: A read error is possible here, since a much larger clone lies one base away. The genes are TRBV2 and TRBJ2-5; D tentatively reads TRBD1 or TRBD2 (5 bases each). CDR3 length: 13 amino acids. Trimming removed 6 bases from V and 0 bases from J, with 8 bases in between. The V gene's germline CDR1 is SNHLY and CDR2 FYNNEI. The CDR3 is CASRADNQETQYF. CDR3 DNA sequence: TGTGCCAGCAGAGCGGACAACCAAGAGACCCAGTACTTC.

V is TRBV7-3 and J is TRBJ2-3; perhaps TRBD1 as D (5 bases). Germline assignment: CDR1 SGHTA and CDR2 FQGTGA. V lost 5 bases and J lost 10, with 10 bases in between. The CDR3 totals 11 residues. CDR3 protein: CASSLQGPQYF. In DNA, the CDR3 is TGTGCCAGCAGCCTTCAGGGTCCGCAGTATTTT.

In this sample, this clonotype turned up many times. V is TRBV10-1 and J is TRBJ2-1; TRBD2 agrees at 9 bases. Germline trimming cut 3 bases from V and 6 bases from J; bases unmatched to any gene: 6. The CDR3 contains 15 residues. CDR1 and CDR2 (germline): WNHNN, SYGVQD (reference sequence). The CDR3 DNA follows: TGCGCCAGCAGTGACATAGCGGGAGTGGGCAATGAGCAGTTCTTC. Translated, it gives CASSDIAGVGNEQFF.

This clonotype was picked up many times. The rearrangement joins TRBV5-1 to TRBJ2-7, with a possible D match to TRBD1 (5 bases). V was shortened by 0 bases and J by 6 bases, with 13 bases between the two germline ends. This CDR3 has 14 amino acids. Germline V CDR1 and CDR2: SGHRS, YFSETQ. The CDR3 nucleotides read TGCGCCAGCAGCTTGGCTGGCGGAACAGGCGAGCAGTACTTC. Its translation is CASSLAGGTGEQYF. The whole variable domain, filled in from reference TRBV5-1 and TRBJ2-7, reads KAGVTQTPRYLIKTRGQQVTLSCSPISGHRSVSWYQQTPGQGLQFLFEYFSETQRNKGNFPGRFSGRQFSNSRSEMNVSTLELGDSALYLCASSLAGGTGEQYFGPGTRLTVT.

The chain links TRBV25-1 to TRBJ2-1; 9 bases are shared with TRBD2. With 7 bases clipped from V and 10 bases from J, the junction kept 17 bases outside the gene matches. Germline V CDR1 and CDR2: MGHDK, SYGVNS. This CDR3 has 16 amino acids. The CDR3 loop is CASNPRLAGLQGEQFF. The CDR3, as DNA: TGTGCCAGCAACCCCAGGCTAGCGGGGTTACAAGGGGAGCAGTTCTTC.

This rearrangement joins TRBV15 to TRBJ2-2; TRBD1 matches 9 bases. Trimming removed 6 bases from V and 3 bases from J; junction bases left unmatched: 8. Germline V gene sequence: CDR1 LNHNV, CDR2 YYDKDF (reference sequence). The CDR3 contains 16 residues. The CDR3 loop reads CATRDLRQGDTGELFF. CDR3 in DNA: TGTGCCACCAGGGACCTGAGACAGGGGGACACCGGGGAGCTGTTTTTT. Using reference TRBV15 and TRBJ2-2 for the parts outside the CDR3, the full variable domain is DAMVIQNPRYQVTQFGKPVTLSCSQTLNHNVMYWYQQKSSQAPKLLFHYYDKDFNNEADTPDNFQSRRPNTSFCFLDIRSPGLGDTAMYLCATRDLRQGDTGELFFGEGSRLTVL.

This sequence joins TRBV7-2 and TRBJ2-7, with 9 positions matching TRBD1. Germline loops: CDR1 SGHTA, CDR2 FQGNSA. The CDR3 consists of 15 residues. The V segment lost 3 bases and the J segment 5 bases; nucleotides outside the gene matches: 8. The CDR3 is CASSFRQGGRNEQYF. As DNA, the CDR3 is TGTGCCAGCAGCTTCCGACAGGGGGGCAGAAACGAGCAGTACTTC.

This clonotype was observed a few times. The chain joins TRBV10-3 to TRBJ2-3, with 9 bases identical to TRBD1. Germline CDR1 is ENHRY and CDR2 is SYGVKD. CDR3 length equals 15 residues. The ends lost 5 bases at V and 7 bases at J; junction bases unmatched: 10. The CDR3 here is CAISPGQGSGNTQYF. The CDR3 nucleotides are TGTGCCATCAGTCCAGGACAGGGGAGTGGGAATACGCAGTATTTT.

This clonotype has ten or more counts. V and J are TRBV19 and TRBJ1-2, with TRBD1 as a possible D gene (6 bases). CDR1 and CDR2 (germline): LNHDA, SQIVND (reference sequence). The V end was cut by 8 bases, the J end by 7 bases, with 14 bases between. This CDR3 is built from 12 residues. The CDR3 DNA reads as TGTGCCAGTGGACCGGGGGGGGCTGGCTACACCTTC. Protein product: CASGPGGAGYTF.

Many counts were recorded for this clonotype. J is TRBJ1-4 and V is TRBV27, with TRBD1 matching over 10 bases. CDR1 and CDR2 from the germline V gene are MNHEY and SMNVEV (reference sequence). The V segment lost 4 bases and the J segment 11 bases; nucleotides outside the gene matches: 19. The CDR3 runs to 18 residues. Here the CDR3 DNA reads TGTGCCAGCAGTTCATATGGAGCGACGACAGGGGGCCTTGGGAAACTGTTTTTT. As protein: CASSSYGATTGGLGKLFF.

Many counts were recorded for this clonotype. V gene TRBV28 combines with J gene TRBJ2-5, with 8 nucleotides matching TRBD2. The germline V gene has CDR1 MDHEN and CDR2 SYDVKM. The junction had 10 bases not matched to a gene; V was cut back by 2 bases and J by 5 bases. The CDR3 sequence is 16 residues long. CDR3 in DNA: TGTGCCAGCAGTTTAGGCCCAGCGGGAGTATTGGAGACCCAGTACTTC. Translation: CASSLGPAGVLETQYF.